This is a list of T cell receptor beta chains from one sample in a study of T-cell memory formation after mild COVID-19. TCRdb used MiXCR to reprocess the 5' RACE reads, holding one entry per CDR3 protein. Of 120,000 or so distinct CDR3 sequences listed, approximately 15% are singletons. Sequencing used PBMCs or a T cell subset sorted from them (not recorded which). The source is an adult woman who had mild COVID-19 (a few samples of this study predate the infection). Cell type and time point are not known. Each CDR3 is given with its conserved first and last residue. The size field is filled for only some rows; it gives once, few, many or a size class.

CASSQGSGRAINEQFF	TRBV4-1	few
CASSFGQTYEQYF	TRBV7-9	.
CSGTPRDRDGYTF	TRBV29-1	few
CASSQDWGELFF	TRBV4-3	few
CSARPPSTDTQYF	TRBV20-1	few
CATSDRTGRSSYNEQFF	TRBV24-1	few
CASSLGQGMETQYF	TRBV5-1	.
CASSLQGAVGNTEAFF	TRBV11-2	.
CAWTGHRAYEQYF	TRBV30	many
CASSLARGPHEQFF	TRBV7-7	many
CASSSGGDRAYEQYF	TRBV2	.
CASGGGEETQYF	TRBV2	.
CASSEGRTGAFPEQYF	TRBV2	.
CAFDRALEAFF	TRBV30	.
CASSLAAGGPPYGYTF	TRBV5-1	.
CASSFTRHTGELFF	TRBV12-3/TRBV12-4	.
CSAPVRASPFGADTQYF	TRBV20-1	few
CASSLGQGDTGELFF	TRBV5-1	.
CSARGQGLHNEQFF	TRBV20-1	.
CASSPGQGRGPSGYEQYF	TRBV12-3/TRBV12-4	few
CASSFPASGRLISSNEQFF	TRBV7-9	few
CASSPTGTSYNEQFF	TRBV7-9	few
CATSDPGRSGVGYTF	TRBV24-1	.
CASSLRGLRTDTQYF	TRBV7-9	few
CASIPGGTMNTEAFF	TRBV4-1	few
CSARVRGGTEAFF	TRBV20-1	.
CASSSYNLRQGKATEAFF	TRBV7-9	.
CASSNGLAGSTDTQYF	TRBV5-1	few